This T cell receptor beta chain was profiled in a study of early T cells in non-severe SARS-CoV-2 infection. From germline, CDR1 is SNHLY and CDR2 FYNNEI. V was pared by 6 bases and J by 5 bases, with 12 bases between. The CDR3 runs to 13 residues. This clonotype has a handful of counts. TCRdb re-called the 5' RACE reads through MiXCR, storing one row per CDR3 protein. Among 70,000 to 90,000 distinct CDR3 sequences listed, 15% were seen once. The chain recombines TRBV2 with TRBJ2-3, with D perhaps TRBD1 (5 bases). What was sequenced was whole blood. This TCR was sampled from an adult who was a healthcare worker with PCR-confirmed SARS-CoV-2 infection or an uninfected control (not recorded which). CDR3 sequence (DNA): TGTGCCAGCAGGAAGGCAGGGCTAGATACGCAGTATTTT. As protein: CASRKAGLDTQYF. Full variable domain (remainder filled in from reference TRBV2 and TRBJ2-3): EPEVTQTPSHQVTQMGQEVILRCVPISNHLYFYWYRQILGQKVEFLVSFYNNEISEKSEIFDDQFSVERPDGSNFTLKIRSTKLEDSAMYFCASRKAGLDTQYFGPGTRLTVL.